The clone carrying this T cell receptor (beta chain) was picked up a small number of times. The antigen remains unidentified. Making TCR cDNA involved 5'RACE template switching, which added UMIs and a universal primer site. TCRdb passed the 5' RACE reads through MiXCR, listing each CDR3 protein once. Of around 400,000 distinct CDR3 sequences in the sample, 11% were seen once. This record belongs to a study of T cells after yellow fever vaccination. The CDR3 has 11 amino acids. The V end lost 4 bases, the J end lost 7 bases, and 10 bases lay between the germline ends. The germline V gene has CDR1 SQVTM and CDR2 ANQGSEA. Findings and limits, study-wide: Post-booster repertoires again held most primary-vaccination clones (roughly 95% CD4, over 80% CD8).

This TCR was recovered from a man aged 18-30 years who received the YFV17D yellow fever vaccine. Specimen: PBMCs, collected on the day of the first yellow fever vaccination. V gene TRBV29-1 combines with J gene TRBJ1-2; a weak D match, TRBD1 (6 bases). CDR3 DNA: TGCAGCGTTGCGGGACAACGTGGCTACACCTTC. The encoded protein is CSVAGQRGYTF. Drawing the rest from reference TRBV29-1 and TRBJ1-2, the complete variable domain is SAVISQKPSRDICQRGTSLTIQCQVDSQVTMMFWYRQQPGQSLTLIATANQGSEATYESGFVIDKFPISRPNLTFSTLTVSNMSPEDSSIYLCSVAGQRGYTFGSGTRLTVV.